The clone carrying this TCR beta chain was observed a handful of times. Its antigen remains unknown. This specimen belongs to a study of response to subunit inactivated influenza vaccine. Study observations and caveats: The authors suggested that few new T cells are recruited per seasonal influenza vaccination.

CDR3 size: 15 residues. V lost 3 bases and J lost 5; bases outside the gene matches: 6. The germline V gene has CDR1 SNHLY and CDR2 FYNNEI. TCRdb redid the calling of the RT-PCR reads with MiXCR, one entry per CDR3 protein. The profile shows hundreds of thousands of distinct CDR3 sequences, 14% of them singletons. Sequenced here: PBMCs from blood, sampled 14 to 15 days before vaccination. The V and J genes are TRBV2 and TRBJ2-1; 8 bases agree with TRBD2. The clonotype originates from a man aged 45-65 years who received an inactivated influenza vaccine. CDR3 sequence (DNA): TGTGCCAGCAGTGATTTACTAGCGGATCACAATGAGCAGTTCTTC. Translated: CASSDLLADHNEQFF.